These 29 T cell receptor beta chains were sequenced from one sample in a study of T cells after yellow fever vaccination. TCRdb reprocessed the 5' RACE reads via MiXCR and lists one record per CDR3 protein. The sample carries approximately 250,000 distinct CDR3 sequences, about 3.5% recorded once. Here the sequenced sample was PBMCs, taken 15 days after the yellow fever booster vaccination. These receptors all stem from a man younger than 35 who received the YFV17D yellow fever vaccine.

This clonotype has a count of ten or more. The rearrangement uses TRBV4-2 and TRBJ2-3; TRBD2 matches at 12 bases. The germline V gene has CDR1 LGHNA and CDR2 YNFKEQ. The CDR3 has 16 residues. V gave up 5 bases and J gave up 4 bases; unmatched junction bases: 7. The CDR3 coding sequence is TGTGCCAGCAGCTCCCCTAGCGGGGGGGCTGCAGATACGCAGTATTTT. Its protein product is CASSSPSGGAADTQYF.

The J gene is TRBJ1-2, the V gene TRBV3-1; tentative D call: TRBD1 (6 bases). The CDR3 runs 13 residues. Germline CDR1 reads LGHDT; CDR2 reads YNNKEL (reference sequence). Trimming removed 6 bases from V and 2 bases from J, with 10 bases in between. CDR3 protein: CASRDTGNYGYTF. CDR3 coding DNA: TGTGCCAGCAGGGACACAGGGAACTATGGCTACACCTTC. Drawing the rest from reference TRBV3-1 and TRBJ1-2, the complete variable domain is DTAVSQTPKYLVTQMGNDKSIKCEQNLGHDTMYWYKQDSKKFLKIMFSYNNKELIINETVPNRFSPKSPDKAHLNLHINSLELGDSAVYFCASRDTGNYGYTFGSGTRLTVV.

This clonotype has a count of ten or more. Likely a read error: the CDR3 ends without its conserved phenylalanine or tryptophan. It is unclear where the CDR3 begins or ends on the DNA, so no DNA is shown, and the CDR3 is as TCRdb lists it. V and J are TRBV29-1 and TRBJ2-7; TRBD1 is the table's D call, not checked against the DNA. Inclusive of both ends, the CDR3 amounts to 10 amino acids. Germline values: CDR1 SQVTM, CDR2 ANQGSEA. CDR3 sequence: CSVAPESPLM.

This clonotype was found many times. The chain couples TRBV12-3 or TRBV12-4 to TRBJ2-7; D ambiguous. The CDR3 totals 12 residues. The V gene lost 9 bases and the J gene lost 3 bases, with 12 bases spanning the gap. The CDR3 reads CASGQEIYEQYF. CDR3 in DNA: TGTGCCAGTGGGCAGGAGATCTACGAGCAGTACTTC.

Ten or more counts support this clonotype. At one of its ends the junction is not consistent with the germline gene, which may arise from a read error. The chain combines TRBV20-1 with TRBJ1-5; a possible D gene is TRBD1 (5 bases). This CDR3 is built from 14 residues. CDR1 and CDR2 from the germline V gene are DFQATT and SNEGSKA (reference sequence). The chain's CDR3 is CSARGANQDQPQHF. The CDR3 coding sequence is TGCAGTGCAAGAGGGGCCAACCAGGATCAGCCCCAGCATTTT.

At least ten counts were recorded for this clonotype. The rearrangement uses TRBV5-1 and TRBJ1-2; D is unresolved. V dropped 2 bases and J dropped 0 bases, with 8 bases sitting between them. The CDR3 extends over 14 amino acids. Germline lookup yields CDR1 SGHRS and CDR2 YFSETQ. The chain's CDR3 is CASSFDGTNYGYTF. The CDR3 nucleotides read TGCGCCAGCAGCTTCGACGGCACTAACTATGGCTACACCTTC.

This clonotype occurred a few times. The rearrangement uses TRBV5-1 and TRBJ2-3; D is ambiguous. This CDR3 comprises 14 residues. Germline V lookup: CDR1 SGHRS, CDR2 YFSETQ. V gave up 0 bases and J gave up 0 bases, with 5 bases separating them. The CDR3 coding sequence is TGCGCCAGCAGCTTGGTCCAGAGCACAGATACGCAGTATTTT. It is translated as CASSLVQSTDTQYF.

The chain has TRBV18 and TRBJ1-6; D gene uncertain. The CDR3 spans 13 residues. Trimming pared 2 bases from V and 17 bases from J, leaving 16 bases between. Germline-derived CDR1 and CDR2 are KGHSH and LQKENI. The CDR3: CASSPGSATMIHF. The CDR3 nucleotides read TGTGCCAGCTCACCAGGCAGCGCCACTATGATCCACTTT.

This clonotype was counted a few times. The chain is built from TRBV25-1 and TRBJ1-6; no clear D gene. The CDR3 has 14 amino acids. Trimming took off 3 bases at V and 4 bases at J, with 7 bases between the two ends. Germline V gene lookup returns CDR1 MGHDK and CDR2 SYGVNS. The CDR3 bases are TGTGCCAGCAGTGACCCAGCATATAATTCACCCCTCCACTTT. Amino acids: CASSDPAYNSPLHF.

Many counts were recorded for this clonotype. The CDR3 bases are TGTGCCAGCTCACCACCGATCGGGTCCTATGGCTACACCTTC. It yields the protein CASSPPIGSYGYTF. The chain carries TRBV18 and TRBJ1-2, with no clear D. The CDR3 is 14 amino acids. The V end lost 0 bases, the J end lost 4 bases, and 9 bases lay between the germline ends. CDR1 and CDR2 (germline): KGHSH, LQKENI.

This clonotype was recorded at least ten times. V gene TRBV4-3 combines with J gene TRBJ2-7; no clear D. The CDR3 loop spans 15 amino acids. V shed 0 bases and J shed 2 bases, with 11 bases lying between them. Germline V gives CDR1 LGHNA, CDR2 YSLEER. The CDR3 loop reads CASSQDRGAPYEQYF. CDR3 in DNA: TGCGCCAGCAGCCAAGACCGAGGAGCCCCCTACGAGCAGTACTTC.

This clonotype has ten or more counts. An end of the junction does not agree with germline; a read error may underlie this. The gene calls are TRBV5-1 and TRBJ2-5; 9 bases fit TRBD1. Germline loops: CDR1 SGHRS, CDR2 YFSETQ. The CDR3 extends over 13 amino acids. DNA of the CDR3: TGTGCCAGCAGCTCGACAGGGGGGGAGACCCAGTACTTC. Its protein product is CASSSTGGETQYF.

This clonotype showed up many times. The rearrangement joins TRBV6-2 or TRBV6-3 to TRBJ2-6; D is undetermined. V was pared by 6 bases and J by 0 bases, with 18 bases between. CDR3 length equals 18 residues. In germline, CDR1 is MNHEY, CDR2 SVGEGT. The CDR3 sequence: CASRTDRVPSSGANVLTF. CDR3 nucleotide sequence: TGTGCCAGCAGAACGGATAGGGTACCGTCCTCTGGGGCCAACGTCCTGACTTTC.

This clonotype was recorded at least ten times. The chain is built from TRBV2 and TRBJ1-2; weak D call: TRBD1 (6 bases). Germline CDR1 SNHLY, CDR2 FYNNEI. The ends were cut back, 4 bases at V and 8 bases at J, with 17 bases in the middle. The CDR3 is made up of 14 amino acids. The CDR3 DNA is TGTGCCAGCAGTGGTCCGGGGGGCCCGAGCGGCTACACCTTC. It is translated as CASSGPGGPSGYTF. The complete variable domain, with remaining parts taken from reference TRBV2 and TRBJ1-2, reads EPEVTQTPSHQVTQMGQEVILRCVPISNHLYFYWYRQILGQKVEFLVSFYNNEISEKSEIFDDQFSVERPDGSNFTLKIRSTKLEDSAMYFCASSGPGGPSGYTFGSGTRLTVV.

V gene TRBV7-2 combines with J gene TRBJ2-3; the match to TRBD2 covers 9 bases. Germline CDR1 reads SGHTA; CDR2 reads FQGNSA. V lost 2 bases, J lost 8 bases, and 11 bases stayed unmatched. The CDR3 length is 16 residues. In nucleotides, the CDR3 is TGTGCCAGCAGCTTAAAGCTGCGGGGGGGGAACTTTACGCAGTATTTT. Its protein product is CASSLKLRGGNFTQYF.

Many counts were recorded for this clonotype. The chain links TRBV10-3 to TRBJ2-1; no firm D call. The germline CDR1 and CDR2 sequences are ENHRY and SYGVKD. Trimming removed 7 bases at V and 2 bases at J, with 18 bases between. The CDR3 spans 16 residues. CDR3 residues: CAITPGVARPYNEQFF. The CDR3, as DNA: TGTGCCATCACCCCGGGTGTGGCCCGCCCCTACAATGAGCAGTTCTTC.

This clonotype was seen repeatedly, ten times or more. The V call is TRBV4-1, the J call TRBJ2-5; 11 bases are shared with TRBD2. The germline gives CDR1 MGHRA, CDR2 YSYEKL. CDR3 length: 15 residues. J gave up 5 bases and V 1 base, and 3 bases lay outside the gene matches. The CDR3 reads CASSQGTSGWETQYF. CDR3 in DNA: TGCGCCAGCAGCCAAGGGACTAGCGGGTGGGAGACCCAGTACTTC.

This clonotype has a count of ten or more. The CDR3 region has the DNA TGCAGTGCTAATCTAGAGGGCCCAGATACGCAGTATTTT. Protein sequence: CSANLEGPDTQYF. The chain recombines TRBV20-1 with TRBJ2-3; D is possibly TRBD2 (5 bases). Trimming left V 4 bases short and J 4 bases short, with 12 bases between. The CDR3 totals 13 residues. Germline-derived CDR1 and CDR2 are DFQATT and SNEGSKA (reference sequence).

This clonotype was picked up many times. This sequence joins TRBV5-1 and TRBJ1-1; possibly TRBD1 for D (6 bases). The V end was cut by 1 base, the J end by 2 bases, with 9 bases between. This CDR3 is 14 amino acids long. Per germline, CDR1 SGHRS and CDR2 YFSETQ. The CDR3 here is CASSLTGKNTEAFF. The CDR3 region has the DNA TGCGCCAGCAGCTTGACAGGGAAAAACACTGAAGCTTTCTTT.

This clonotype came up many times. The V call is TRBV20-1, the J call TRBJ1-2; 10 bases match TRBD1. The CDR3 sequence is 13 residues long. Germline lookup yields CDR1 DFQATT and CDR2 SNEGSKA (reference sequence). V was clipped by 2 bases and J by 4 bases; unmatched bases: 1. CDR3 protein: CSARWTGGYGYTF. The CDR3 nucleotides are TGCAGTGCTAGATGGACAGGGGGCTATGGCTACACCTTC.

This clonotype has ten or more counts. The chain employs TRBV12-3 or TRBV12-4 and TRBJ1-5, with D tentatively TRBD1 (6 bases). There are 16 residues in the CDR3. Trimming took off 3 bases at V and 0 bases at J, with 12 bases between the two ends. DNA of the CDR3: TGTGCCAGCAGTTTGGGGCAGGGGTTTAGCAATCAGCCCCAGCATTTT. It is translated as CASSLGQGFSNQPQHF.

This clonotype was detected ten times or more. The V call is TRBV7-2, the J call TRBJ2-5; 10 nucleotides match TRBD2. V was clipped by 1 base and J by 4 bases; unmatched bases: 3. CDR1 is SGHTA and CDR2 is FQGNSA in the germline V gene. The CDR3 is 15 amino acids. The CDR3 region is CASSLELAGRETQYF. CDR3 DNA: TGTGCCAGCAGCTTAGAACTAGCGGGGAGAGAGACCCAGTACTTC.

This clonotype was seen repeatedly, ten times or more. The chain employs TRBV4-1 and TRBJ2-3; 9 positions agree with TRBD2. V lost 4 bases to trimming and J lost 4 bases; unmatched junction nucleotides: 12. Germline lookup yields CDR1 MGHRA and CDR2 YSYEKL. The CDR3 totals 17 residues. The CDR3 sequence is CASSPSRLAGTADTQYF. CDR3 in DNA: TGCGCCAGCAGCCCCTCTAGGCTAGCGGGGACGGCAGATACGCAGTATTTT.

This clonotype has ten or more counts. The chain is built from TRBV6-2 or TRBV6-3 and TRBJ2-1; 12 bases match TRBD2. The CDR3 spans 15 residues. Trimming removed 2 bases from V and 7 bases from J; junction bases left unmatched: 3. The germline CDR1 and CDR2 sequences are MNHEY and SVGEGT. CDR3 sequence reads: CASSYSGLAGNEQFF. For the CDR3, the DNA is TGTGCCAGCAGTTACAGTGGACTAGCGGGGAATGAGCAGTTCTTC.

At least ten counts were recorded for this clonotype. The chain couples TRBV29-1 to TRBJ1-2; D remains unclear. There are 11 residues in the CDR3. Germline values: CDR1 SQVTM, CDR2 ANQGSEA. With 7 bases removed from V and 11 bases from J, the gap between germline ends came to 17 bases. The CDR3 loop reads CSAWRQFEYTF. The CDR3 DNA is TGCAGCGCCTGGAGACAATTCGAGTACACCTTC.

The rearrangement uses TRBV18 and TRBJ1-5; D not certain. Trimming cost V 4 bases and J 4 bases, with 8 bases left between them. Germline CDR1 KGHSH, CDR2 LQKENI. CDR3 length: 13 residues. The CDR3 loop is CASSQEQNQPQHF. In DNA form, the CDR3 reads TGTGCCAGCTCACAAGAACAGAATCAGCCCCAGCATTTT. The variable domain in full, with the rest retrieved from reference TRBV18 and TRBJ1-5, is NAGVMQNPRHLVRRRGQEARLRCSPMKGHSHVYWYRQLPEEGLKFMVYLQKENIIDESGMPKERFSAEFPKEGPSILRIQQVVRGDSAAYFCASSQEQNQPQHFGDGTRLSIL.

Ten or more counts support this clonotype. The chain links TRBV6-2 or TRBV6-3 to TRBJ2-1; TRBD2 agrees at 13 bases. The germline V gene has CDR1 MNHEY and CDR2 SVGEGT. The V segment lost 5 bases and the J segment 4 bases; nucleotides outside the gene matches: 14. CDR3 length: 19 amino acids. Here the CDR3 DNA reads TGTGCCAGCAGTCCGGGACTAGCGGGGCCCCGTGGGGCATACAATGAGCAGTTCTTC. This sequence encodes CASSPGLAGPRGAYNEQFF.

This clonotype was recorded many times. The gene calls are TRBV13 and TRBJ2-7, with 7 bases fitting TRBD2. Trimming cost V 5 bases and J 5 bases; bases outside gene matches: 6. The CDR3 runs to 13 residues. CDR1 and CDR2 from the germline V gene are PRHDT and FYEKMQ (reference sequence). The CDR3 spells CASSRGGGNEQYV. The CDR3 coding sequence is TGTGCCAGCAGCCGCGGCGGGGGAAACGAGCAGTACGTC.

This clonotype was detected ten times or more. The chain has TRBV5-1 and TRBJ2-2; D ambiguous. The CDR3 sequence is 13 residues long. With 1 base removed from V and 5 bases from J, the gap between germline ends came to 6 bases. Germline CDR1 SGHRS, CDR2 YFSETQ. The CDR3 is CASSLRFTGELFF. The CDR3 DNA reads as TGCGCCAGCAGCTTGCGGTTTACCGGGGAGCTGTTTTTT.